Sequencing of this T cell receptor beta chain was carried out in a study of graft-versus-host responses after intestinal transplantation. Some 200,000 CFSE-labeled responder cells were plated with some 200,000 irradiated, violet-dye-labeled stimulator cells. This clone was found a few times. Findings and caveats of the study: Detection of GvH clones occurred in recipient marrow, and some had their first appearance in ileum or blood.

The CDR3 is 14 amino acids. Produced via immunoSEQ multiplex PCR; TCRdb's table is partial and in-frame only. The table shows some 13,000 clones, with roughly a third occurring only once. This receptor was identified in a human patient who received an intestinal transplant. The sequenced sample was alloreactive CD8+ T cells from a mixed lymphocyte reaction culture, obtained before intestinal transplant. Noted subset: CFSE-low proliferating T cells sorted from roughly six-day pre-transplant mixed lymphocyte reaction (GvH or HvG direction). J is TRBJ2-2 and V is TRBV21-1; the D call TRBD1 from the table was never checked on the DNA. TRBV21-1 is given as a pseudogene. CDR3 loop: CASTLTVYTGELFF. For the CDR3, the DNA is TGTGCCAGCACCCTGACAGTTTACACCGGGGAGCTGTTTTTT.